Presented here are 14 T cell receptor beta chains from one specimen sequenced in a study of blood T cell repertoires in COVID-19. This table comes from immunoSEQ multiplex PCR, and its TCRdb copy is limited to in-frame clones, with some not included. This table has a few hundred thousand clones, more than 70% appearing once. Sequencing was carried out using peripheral blood. These receptors were taken from a woman aged 50 to 65 with acute or convalescent COVID-19.

The chain recombines TRBV2 with TRBJ2-7; D is unclear. Germline CDR1 reads SNHLY; CDR2 reads FYNNEI. This CDR3 region has 11 residues. V was clipped by 5 bases and J by 7 bases, with 9 bases between them. The CDR3 loop is CASSIQVEQYF. The CDR3 DNA follows: TGTGCCAGCAGTATCCAGGTTGAGCAGTACTTC.

This chain joins TRBV4-1 and TRBJ2-3; 9 bases fit TRBD2. This CDR3 comprises 14 residues. The V segment lost 4 bases and the J segment 2 bases; nucleotides outside the gene matches: 1. Per germline, CDR1 MGHRA and CDR2 YSYEKL. CDR3 coding DNA: TGCGCCAGCAGCCTAGCGGGAGTCACAGATACGCAGTATTTT. Amino acids: CASSLAGVTDTQYF.

The gene calls are TRBV7-3 and TRBJ2-7; 9 nucleotides agree with TRBD1. V dropped 5 bases and J dropped 4; count of bases not matched to a gene: 9. This CDR3 comprises 15 residues. CDR1 is SGHTA, CDR2 FQGTGA, per germline. The CDR3 DNA reads TGTGCCAGCAGCCTGACAGGGGGAAATTGGTACGAGCAGTACTTC. Its protein product is CASSLTGGNWYEQYF.

The chain uses TRBV5-1 and TRBJ1-4; D remains unclear. This CDR3 is 15 amino acids long. Trimming took 1 base from V and 3 from J, leaving 10 bases between them. Looked up from germline, CDR1 is SGHRS and CDR2 is YFSETQ. The CDR3 DNA sequence: TGCGCCAGCAGCTTGAATCCAGTGGCTAATGAAAAACTGTTTTTT. This sequence encodes CASSLNPVANEKLFF.

This clone was picked up a small number of times. The genes are TRBV25-1 and TRBJ1-1, with 7 bases matching TRBD1. Germline-derived CDR1 and CDR2 are MGHDK and SYGVNS. J was trimmed by 3 bases and V by 6 bases; bases with no gene match: 13. There are 16 residues in the CDR3. CDR3 loop: CASSGTEYYEDTEAFF. CDR3 nucleotides: TGTGCCAGCAGCGGGACAGAGTATTATGAAGACACTGAAGCTTTCTTT.

This clone was seen only once. The chain is built from TRBV5-1 and TRBJ1-6, with TRBD1 identical over 8 bases. The germline gives CDR1 SGHRS, CDR2 YFSETQ. The CDR3 length is 18 residues. With V trimmed by 4 bases and J by 0 bases, 9 bases remained unmatched. The CDR3 is CASSAGQGARSYNSPLHF. The CDR3 bases are TGCGCCAGCAGCGCCGGACAGGGAGCACGCTCCTATAATTCACCCCTCCACTTT.

The V call is TRBV7-9, the J call TRBJ1-5; 8 bases align to TRBD1. The V and J ends lost 5 bases and 6 bases, in that order; junction bases with no gene match: 3. The V gene's germline CDR1 is SEHNR and CDR2 FQNEAQ (reference sequence). This CDR3 region has 13 residues. This chain's CDR3 is CASSPTGGQPQHF. In nucleotides, the CDR3 is TGTGCCAGCAGCCCTACAGGGGGTCAGCCCCAGCATTTT.

This rearrangement joins TRBV7-2 to TRBJ1-1; unclear D gene. Per the germline V gene, CDR1 is SGHTA and CDR2 is FQGNSA. Between the trimmed V and J ends, which lost 4 bases and 3 bases, there was a span of 9 bases. This CDR3 is 13 amino acids long. The CDR3 region has the DNA TGTGCCAGCAGCTCGCGGATGGACACTGAAGCTTTCTTT. Protein sequence: CASSSRMDTEAFF. Combining the CDR3 with reference TRBV7-2 and TRBJ1-1 gives the whole variable domain GAGVSQSPSNKVTEKGKDVELRCDPISGHTALYWYRQSLGQGLEFLIYFQGNSAPDKSGLPSDRFSAERTGGSVSTLTIQRTQQEDSAVYLCASSSRMDTEAFFGQGTRLTVV.

This rearrangement joins TRBV27 to TRBJ2-1, with TRBD2 matching over 8 bases. Germline CDR1 is MNHEY and CDR2 is SMNVEV (reference sequence). The V segment lost 1 base and the J segment 5 bases; nucleotides outside the gene matches: 10. This CDR3 comprises 17 residues. CDR3 nucleotide sequence: TGTGCCAGCAGTTTATTTCCGGGGCTAGCGGGTGACAATGAGCAGTTCTTC. This translates into CASSLFPGLAGDNEQFF.

V and J are TRBV9 and TRBJ1-1; D gene unclear. The germline V gene encodes CDR1 SGDLS and CDR2 YYNGEE. This CDR3 has 14 amino acids. Trimming shortened V by 3 bases and J by 3 bases, and 12 bases separated the two germline ends. The chain's CDR3 is CASSAPGGHTEAFF. The CDR3 DNA reads TGTGCCAGCAGCGCTCCCGGCGGGCACACTGAAGCTTTCTTT.

This clone was observed a handful of times. The chain couples TRBV29-1 to TRBJ2-1, with TRBD2 matching over 11 bases. From germline, CDR1 is SQVTM and CDR2 ANQGSEA. This CDR3 is 15 amino acids long. V lost 3 bases and J lost 4; bases outside the gene matches: 5. In DNA form, the CDR3 reads TGCAGCGTTGATACTACTAGCGGGAGTTACAATGAGCAGTTCTTC. It specifies CSVDTTSGSYNEQFF.

This clone was observed a handful of times. The V gene is TRBV9, the J gene TRBJ1-1, with D unresolved. Germline CDR1 and CDR2: SGDLS and YYNGEE. This CDR3 region has 14 residues. V dropped 2 bases and J dropped 5 bases, with 13 bases sitting between them. The CDR3, as DNA: TGTGCCAGCAGCGTCGACACTGGTGGAACTGAAGCTTTCTTT. The encoded protein is CASSVDTGGTEAFF. Full variable domain (remainder filled in from reference TRBV9 and TRBJ1-1): DSGVTQTPKHLITATGQRVTLRCSPRSGDLSVYWYQQSLDQGLQFLIQYYNGEERAKGNILERFSAQQFPDLHSELNLSSLELGDSALYFCASSVDTGGTEAFFGQGTRLTVV.

The chain carries TRBV10-3 and TRBJ1-6; D is perhaps TRBD1 (6 bases). The CDR3 sequence is 15 residues long. The germline V and J ends were trimmed by 2 bases and 7 bases, with 12 bases remaining between them. Looked up from germline, CDR1 is ENHRY and CDR2 is SYGVKD. CDR3 region: CAISETPQGNSPLHF. The CDR3 coding sequence is TGTGCCATCAGTGAGACGCCACAGGGAAATTCACCCCTCCACTTT.

The genes are TRBV28 and TRBJ2-7; 7 nucleotides align to TRBD1. Germline CDR1 is MDHEN and CDR2 is SYDVKM. V was pared by 5 bases and J by 7 bases, with 11 bases of the junction left unmatched. The CDR3 totals 14 residues. The CDR3 DNA sequence: TGTGCCAGCAGTCCCGGGACAGCCCCTAGGGAGCAGTACTTC. This codes for CASSPGTAPREQYF.